This TCR beta chain was recovered during a study of T cells in localized non-small cell lung cancer. The CDR3 totals 16 residues. Germline-derived CDR1 and CDR2 are LNHNV and YYDKDF (reference sequence). V lost 0 bases to trimming and J lost 2 bases, with 12 bases between them. Only in-frame clones appear in the TCRdb table, and some are missing; sequencing was by immunoSEQ multiplex PCR. In the table there are about 70,000 clones, 86% of which are singletons. Points from the study as a whole: Researchers found a median approximately 55 of the top 100 tumor clones in adjacent lung. Those with higher blood T cell density had longer overall survival. There was higher T cell clonality in uninvolved adjacent lung than in tumor, and it was highest there.

With respect to this clone: What it binds is not known.

This material consisted of peripheral blood, taken before any cancer treatment. The V and J genes are TRBV15 and TRBJ2-3, with D unclear. The clonotype was recovered from a male donor older than 55 with stage III squamous cell lung carcinoma. In DNA, the CDR3 is TGTGCCACCAGCAGAGATAGAGGCAGGAACACAGATACGCAGTATTTT. Protein sequence: CATSRDRGRNTDTQYF.